The 3 T cell receptor beta chains presented below share a single source sample, sequenced in a study of molecular identifiers for immune sequencing clone quantification. MiXCR, run by TCRdb on the PCR reads, gives a single entry per CDR3 protein. The sample has about 640,000 distinct CDR3 sequences; about 20% are singletons. Sequenced input: naive CD8+ T cells from blood, with Jurkat cell RNA spiked in. The subset: FACS-sorted CD8+CD4-CCR7+CD45RA+ naive T cells. The source is a human donor in good health. Some libraries in this study had Jurkat cell RNA spiked in.

Ten or more counts support this clonotype. The J gene is TRBJ1-1, the V gene TRBV6-5, with 8 nucleotides matching TRBD1. Looked up from germline, CDR1 is MNHEY and CDR2 is SVGAGI. V trimming: 0 bases; J trimming: 0 bases; junction bases outside the gene matches: 9. The CDR3 covers 18 residues. In nucleotides, the CDR3 is TGTGCCAGCAGTTACTCCTGGACAGGGCACGGTTTGAACACTGAAGCTTTCTTT. As protein: CASSYSWTGHGLNTEAFF.

The J gene is TRBJ2-5, the V gene TRBV7-7, with 7 positions matching TRBD1. The germline V gene has CDR1 SSHAT and CDR2 FNYEAQ (reference sequence). The CDR3 spans 14 residues. V gave up 5 bases and J gave up 4 bases; unmatched junction bases: 7. CDR3 residues: CASSPNRGGETQYF. The CDR3, as DNA: TGTGCCAGCAGCCCAAACAGGGGTGGAGAGACCCAGTACTTC. The variable domain in full, with the rest retrieved from reference TRBV7-7 and TRBJ2-5, is GAGVSQSPRYKVTKRGQDVTLRCDPISSHATLYWYQQALGQGPEFLTYFNYEAQPDKSGLPSDRFSAERPEGSISTLTIQRTEQRDSAMYRCASSPNRGGETQYFGPGTRLLVL.

This clonotype occurred many times. The chain carries TRBV5-4 and TRBJ2-3; D possibly corresponds to TRBD1 (5 bases). With 0 bases removed from V and 3 bases from J, the gap between germline ends came to 11 bases. The CDR3 length is 15 residues. CDR1 and CDR2 from the germline V gene are SGHNT and YYREEE (reference sequence). The chain's CDR3 is CASSLEGRVTDTQYF. CDR3 in DNA: TGTGCCAGCAGCTTGGAGGGCAGGGTTACAGATACGCAGTATTTT.